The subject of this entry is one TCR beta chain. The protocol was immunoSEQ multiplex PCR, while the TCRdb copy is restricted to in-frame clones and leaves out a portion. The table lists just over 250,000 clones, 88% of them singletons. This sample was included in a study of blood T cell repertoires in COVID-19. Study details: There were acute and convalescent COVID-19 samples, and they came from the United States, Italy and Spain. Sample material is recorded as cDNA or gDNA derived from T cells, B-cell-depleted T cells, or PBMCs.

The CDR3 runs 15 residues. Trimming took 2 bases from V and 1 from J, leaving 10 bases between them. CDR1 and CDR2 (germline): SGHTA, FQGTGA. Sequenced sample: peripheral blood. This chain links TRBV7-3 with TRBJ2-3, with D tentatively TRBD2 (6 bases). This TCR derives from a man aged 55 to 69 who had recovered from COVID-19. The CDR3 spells CASSLGGARTDTQYF. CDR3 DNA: TGTGCCAGCAGCTTAGGCGGGGCCCGCACAGATACGCAGTATTTT.